This record covers a single TCR beta chain. Its antigen remains unidentified. The identical CDR3 is also encoded by other nucleotide sequences in the sample. The data were taken from a study of cytotoxic CD8 clonotypes in ibrutinib-treated CLL. Study overall: The taking of response samples occurred after a median 12 months of treatment, with a range of 6 to 36. Study-level points and caveats: Sampling times, which were not matched between the groups, differed between sustained-remission patients and progressing patients. Clonality rose at ibrutinib response and fell back toward baseline at progression.

Trimming pared 2 bases from V and 3 bases from J, leaving 10 bases between. Germline V CDR1 and CDR2: MNHNY, SVGAGI (reference sequence). The CDR3 is 15 amino acids. Libraries were prepared by immunoSEQ multiplex PCR; TCRdb keeps only in-frame clonotypes and omits some of them. The data contain 150,000 or so clones, 79% of them seen just once; the ten biggest clones take up about 13%. The chain links TRBV6-6 to TRBJ2-2, with a possible D match to TRBD1 (5 bases). The TCR was taken from a human donor with chronic lymphocytic leukemia. Sequenced here: PBMCs, sampled after 12 months of ibrutinib treatment. Here the CDR3 reads CASSYTDSDTGELFF. DNA of the CDR3: TGTGCCAGCAGTTACACAGACAGTGACACCGGGGAGCTGTTTTTT.